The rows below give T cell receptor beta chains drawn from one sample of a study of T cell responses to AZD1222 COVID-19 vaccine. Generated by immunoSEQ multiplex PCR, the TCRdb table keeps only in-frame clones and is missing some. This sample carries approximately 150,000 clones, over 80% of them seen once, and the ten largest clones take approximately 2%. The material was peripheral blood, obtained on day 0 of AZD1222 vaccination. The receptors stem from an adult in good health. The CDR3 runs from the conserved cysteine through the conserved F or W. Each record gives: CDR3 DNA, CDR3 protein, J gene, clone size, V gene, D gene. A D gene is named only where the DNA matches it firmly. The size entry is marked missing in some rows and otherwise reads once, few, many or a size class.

TGTGCCAGCAGCTACAGCGGGAACCACAATGAGCAGTTCTTC CASSYSGNHNEQFF TRBJ2-1 - TRBV11-3 TRBD2
TGTGCCAGCAGCGTAGTGAGAGGGCAGGCTGAAGCTTTCTTT CASSVVRGQAEAFF TRBJ1-1 - TRBV9 -
TGCGCCAGCAGCTTGGAGGGTCCGGAAGAGACCCAGTACTTC CASSLEGPEETQYF TRBJ2-5 - TRBV5-1 -
TGTGCCATACGTAAGGAGAGTGGCAGAGAGACCCAGTACTTC CAIRKESGRETQYF TRBJ2-5 - TRBV10-3 -
TGTGCCAGCAGCTTTGGTTTAGGACTCCTGATACCCTACGAGCAGTACTTC CASSFGLGLLIPYEQYF TRBJ2-7 - TRBV5-4 -
TGTGCCAGCAGTTTGGGTGAATCTGGGGCCAACGTCCTGACTTTC CASSLGESGANVLTF TRBJ2-6 few TRBV6-2/TRBV6-3 -
TGCGCCAGCAGCTTCGGGTGGAGCACTGAAGCTTTCTTT CASSFGWSTEAFF TRBJ1-1 - TRBV5-1 -
TGTGCCAGCAGCTTGGTCGGGAGGAACACCGGGGAGCTGTTTTTT CASSLVGRNTGELFF TRBJ2-2 - TRBV5-8 -
TGTGCCAGTAGTGCCTGGACTAGCGGATCCTACGAGCAGTACTTC CASSAWTSGSYEQYF TRBJ2-7 once TRBV19 TRBD2
TGTGCCAGCAGTCTCCGTAGCGGGGGGGCCATCTCCTACAATGAGCAGTTCTTC CASSLRSGGAISYNEQFF TRBJ2-1 - TRBV6-6 TRBD2
TGTGCCAGCAGTGACTCGAGTCCATTGGACACTGAAGCTTTCTTT CASSDSSPLDTEAFF TRBJ1-1 - TRBV6-4 -
TGTGCCTGGAACATTGGTGGGCAGCCCCAGCATTTT CAWNIGGQPQHF TRBJ1-5 - TRBV30 -
TGTGCCAGCAGTTTGCCGAGGACAGCTGTCTCCTATAATTCACCCCTCCACTTT CASSLPRTAVSYNSPLHF TRBJ1-6 - TRBV27 -
TGTGCCAGCAGCCGAAGGCGGACTAGCAATGAGCAGTTCTTC CASSRRRTSNEQFF TRBJ2-1 - TRBV3-1/TRBV3-2 TRBD2
TGTGCCCTCAGCACAGATACGCAGTATTTT CALSTDTQYF TRBJ2-3 - TRBV7-9 -
TGTGGGGTGGACAGGGGGGGAAACACCATATATTTT CGVDRGGNTIYF TRBJ1-3 - TRBV12-3/TRBV12-4 TRBD1
TGTGCCAGCAGCTTAGAACTCTGGGACCCACAACCCCTTGAAGCTTTCTTT CASSLELWDPQPLEAFF TRBJ1-1 - TRBV11-3 -
TGCGCCAGCAGCTTGGTGCCAGATACGCAGTATTTT CASSLVPDTQYF TRBJ2-3 - TRBV5-1 -
TGTGCCAGCAGCTCGCAACGGCAGAGCTCCTACAATGAGCAGTTCTTC CASSSQRQSSYNEQFF TRBJ2-1 - TRBV7-7 -
TGTGCCAGCAGCGTCGCGGAGCCCAATGAGCAGTTCTTC CASSVAEPNEQFF TRBJ2-1 - TRBV9 -